The rows below give T cell receptor beta chains drawn from one sample of a study of CD8+CD57+ T cells in acquired aplastic anemia. In TCRdb, the reads were re-called with MiXCR into one record per CDR3 protein. Here the sample spans 300,000 or so distinct CDR3 sequences, under 60% being singletons. Sequenced: sorted CD4+, CD8+, or CD8+CD57+ T cells (not recorded which) from PBMCs. The receptors derive from a human donor with aplastic anemia. CDR3s include the opening cysteine and the closing phenylalanine or tryptophan. D genes are given only for firm matches. Only part of the rows carry a size: once, few, many, or a class if the clone is expanded.

J: TRBJ2-2
V: TRBV7-8
size: once
D: .
DNA: TGTGCCAGCAGGGGAAGTCGGAACGGGGAGCTGTTTTTT
CDR3: CASRGSRNGELFF

J: TRBJ2-6
V: TRBV24-1
size: .
D: TRBD1
DNA: TGTGCCACTGCAGGGGGAGTCCCCGGGCTGTGCTCTGGGGCCAACGTCCTGACTTTC
CDR3: CATAGGVPGLCSGANVLTF

J: TRBJ2-1
V: TRBV7-6
size: .
D: TRBD2
DNA: TGTGCCAGCAGCTTAGCGACCGGGACTAGCGGCTACAATGAGCAGTTCTTC
CDR3: CASSLATGTSGYNEQFF

J: TRBJ1-1
V: TRBV20-1
size: many
D: TRBD1
DNA: TGCAGTGCAGGGACAGCACGATCGTTAGCTTTCTTT
CDR3: CSAGTARSLAFF

J: TRBJ2-5
V: TRBV7-3
size: once
D: .
DNA: TGTGCCAGCAGCTTCCCCCGAGGGGGAGTGGAAGAGACCCAGTACTTC
CDR3: CASSFPRGGVEETQYF

J: TRBJ1-1
V: TRBV29-1
size: .
D: TRBD1
DNA: TGCAGCGTTCGGACCGGGACAGGGAGGGGGAACACTGAAGCTTTCTTT
CDR3: CSVRTGTGRGNTEAFF

J: TRBJ2-7
V: TRBV5-1
size: .
D: .
DNA: TGCGCCAGCAGCTTGGCGTGGCCCCTGGAGCAGTACTTC
CDR3: CASSLAWPLEQYF

J: TRBJ1-4
V: TRBV7-9
size: .
D: .
DNA: TGTGCCAGCTCACCAACAGCATCCTTACAGCAGGAGAAACTGTCTTTT
CDR3: CASSPTASLQQEKLSF

J: TRBJ2-7
V: TRBV2
size: .
D: .
DNA: TGTGCCAGCAGTCGAGCAGGCCCTTACGAGCAGTACTTC
CDR3: CASSRAGPYEQYF

J: TRBJ1-6
V: TRBV20-1
size: .
D: TRBD1
DNA: TGCAGTGCTTGGTGGACAGGGGGAAATTCACCCCTCCACTTT
CDR3: CSAWWTGGNSPLHF

J: TRBJ2-5
V: TRBV2
size: .
D: TRBD2
DNA: TGTGCCAGCAGACCTACCCTAGCGGGAGGGCGAGAGACCCAGTACTTC
CDR3: CASRPTLAGGRETQYF